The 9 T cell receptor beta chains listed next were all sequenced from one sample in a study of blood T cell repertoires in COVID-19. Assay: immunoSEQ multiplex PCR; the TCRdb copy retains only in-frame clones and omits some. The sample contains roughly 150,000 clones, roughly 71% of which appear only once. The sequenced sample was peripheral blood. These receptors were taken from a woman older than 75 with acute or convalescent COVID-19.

CDR3 sequence: CASSATLGDYGYTF. The CDR3, as DNA: TGTGCCAGCAGCGCCACATTGGGAGACTATGGCTACACCTTC. This rearrangement joins TRBV9 to TRBJ1-2; D not certain. V dropped 3 bases and J dropped 3 bases, with 12 bases sitting between them. CDR3 size: 14 residues. Germline V CDR1 and CDR2: SGDLS, YYNGEE.

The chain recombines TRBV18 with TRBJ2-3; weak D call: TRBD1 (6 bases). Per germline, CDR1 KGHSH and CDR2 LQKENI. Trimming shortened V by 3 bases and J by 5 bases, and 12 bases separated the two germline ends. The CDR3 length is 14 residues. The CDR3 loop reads CASSPRGLGDTQYF. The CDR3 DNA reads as TGTGCCAGCTCACCCAGGGGTCTTGGAGATACGCAGTATTTT.

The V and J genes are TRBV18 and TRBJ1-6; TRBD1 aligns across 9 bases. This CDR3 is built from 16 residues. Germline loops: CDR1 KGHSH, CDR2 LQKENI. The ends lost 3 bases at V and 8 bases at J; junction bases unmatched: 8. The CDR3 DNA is TGTGCCAGCTCACCCTTTGGACAGGGGTCGGATTCACCCCTCCACTTT. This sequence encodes CASSPFGQGSDSPLHF.

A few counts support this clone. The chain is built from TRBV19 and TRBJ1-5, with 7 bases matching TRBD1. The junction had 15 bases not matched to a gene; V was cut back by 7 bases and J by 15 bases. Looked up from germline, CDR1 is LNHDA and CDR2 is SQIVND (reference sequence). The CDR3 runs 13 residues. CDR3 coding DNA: TGTGCCAGTACCACCATTCCGGGACAGTCCCTGCATTTT. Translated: CASTTIPGQSLHF.

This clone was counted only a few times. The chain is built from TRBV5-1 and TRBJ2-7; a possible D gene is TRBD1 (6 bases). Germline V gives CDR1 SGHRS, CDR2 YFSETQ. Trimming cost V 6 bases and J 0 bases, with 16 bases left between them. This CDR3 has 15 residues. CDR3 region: CASTEGHSFSYEQYF. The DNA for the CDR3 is TGCGCCAGCACAGAGGGACACAGTTTCTCCTACGAGCAGTACTTC.

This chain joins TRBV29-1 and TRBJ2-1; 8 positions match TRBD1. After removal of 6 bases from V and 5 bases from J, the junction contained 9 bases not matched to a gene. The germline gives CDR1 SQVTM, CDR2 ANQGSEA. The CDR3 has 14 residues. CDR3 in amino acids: CSVNKGQGNNEQFF. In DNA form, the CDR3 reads TGCAGCGTGAACAAAGGACAGGGAAACAATGAGCAGTTCTTC.

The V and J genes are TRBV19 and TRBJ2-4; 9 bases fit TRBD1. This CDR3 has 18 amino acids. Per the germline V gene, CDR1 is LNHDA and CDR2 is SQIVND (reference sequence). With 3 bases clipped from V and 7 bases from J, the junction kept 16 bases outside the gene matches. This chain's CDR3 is CASSIGHGQGLRWNIQYF. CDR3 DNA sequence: TGTGCCAGTAGTATCGGCCATGGACAGGGGCTCCGGTGGAACATTCAGTACTTC.

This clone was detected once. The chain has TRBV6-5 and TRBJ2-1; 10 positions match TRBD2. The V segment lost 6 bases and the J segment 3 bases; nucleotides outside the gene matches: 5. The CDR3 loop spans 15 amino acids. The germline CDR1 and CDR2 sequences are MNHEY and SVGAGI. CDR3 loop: CASREGLARYNEQFF. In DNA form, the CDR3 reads TGTGCCAGCAGGGAGGGACTAGCGCGCTACAATGAGCAGTTCTTC.

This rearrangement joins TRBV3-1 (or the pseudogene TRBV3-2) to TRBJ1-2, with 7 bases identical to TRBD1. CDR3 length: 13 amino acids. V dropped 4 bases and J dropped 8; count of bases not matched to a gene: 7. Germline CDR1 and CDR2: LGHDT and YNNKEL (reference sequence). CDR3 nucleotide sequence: TGTGCCAGCAGCCCTAACAGGGGTTTAGGCTACACCTTC. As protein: CASSPNRGLGYTF.